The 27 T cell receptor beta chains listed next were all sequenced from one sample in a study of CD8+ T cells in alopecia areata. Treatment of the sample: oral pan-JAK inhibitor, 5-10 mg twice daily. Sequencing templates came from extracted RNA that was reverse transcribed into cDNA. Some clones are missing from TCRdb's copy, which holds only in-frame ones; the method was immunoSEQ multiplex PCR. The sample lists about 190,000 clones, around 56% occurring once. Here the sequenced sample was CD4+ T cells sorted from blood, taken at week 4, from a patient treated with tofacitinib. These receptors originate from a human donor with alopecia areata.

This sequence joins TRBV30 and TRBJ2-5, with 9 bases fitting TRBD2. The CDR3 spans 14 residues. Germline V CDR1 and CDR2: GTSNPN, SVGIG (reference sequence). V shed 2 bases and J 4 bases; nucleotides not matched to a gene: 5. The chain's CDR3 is CAWSKRGVPETQYF. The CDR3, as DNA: TGTGCCTGGAGTAAGCGGGGGGTGCCAGAGACCCAGTACTTC.

CDR3 loop: CASSRDSGNTIYF. The CDR3 DNA follows: TGCGCCAGCAGCCGGGACAGTGGAAACACCATATATTTT. The chain couples TRBV5-1 to TRBJ1-3, with 7 bases that match TRBD1. The V and J ends lost 4 bases and 3 bases, in that order; junction bases with no gene match: 1. Germline CDR1 SGHRS, CDR2 YFSETQ. The CDR3 has 13 amino acids.

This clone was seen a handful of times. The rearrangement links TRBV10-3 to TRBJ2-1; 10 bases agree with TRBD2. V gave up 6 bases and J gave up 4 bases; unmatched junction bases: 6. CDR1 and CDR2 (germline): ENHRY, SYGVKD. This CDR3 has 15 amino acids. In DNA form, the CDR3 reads TGTGCCATCAGCGTTGGAGCGGGAGGGTACAATGAGCAGTTCTTC. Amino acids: CAISVGAGGYNEQFF.

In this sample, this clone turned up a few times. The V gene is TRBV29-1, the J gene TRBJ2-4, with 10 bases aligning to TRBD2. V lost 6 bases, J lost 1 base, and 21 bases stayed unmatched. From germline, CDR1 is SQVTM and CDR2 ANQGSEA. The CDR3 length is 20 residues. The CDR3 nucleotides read TGCAGCGTCCAGATTCTATCTGGAGCTAGCGGGAGAAGGGCCAAAAACATTCAGTACTTC. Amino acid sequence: CSVQILSGASGRRAKNIQYF.

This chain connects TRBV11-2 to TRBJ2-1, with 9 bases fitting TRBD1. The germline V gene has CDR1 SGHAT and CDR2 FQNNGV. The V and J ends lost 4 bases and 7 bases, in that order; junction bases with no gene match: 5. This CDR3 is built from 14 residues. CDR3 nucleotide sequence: TGTGCCAGCAGCTGGGGGACAGGGCCAAATGAGCAGTTCTTC. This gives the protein CASSWGTGPNEQFF.

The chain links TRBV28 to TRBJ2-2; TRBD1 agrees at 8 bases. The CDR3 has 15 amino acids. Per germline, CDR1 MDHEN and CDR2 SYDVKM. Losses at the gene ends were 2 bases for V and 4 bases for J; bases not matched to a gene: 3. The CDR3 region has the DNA TGTGCCAGCAGTTTACAGGGGGCGCCCACCGGGGAGCTGTTTTTT. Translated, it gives CASSLQGAPTGELFF.

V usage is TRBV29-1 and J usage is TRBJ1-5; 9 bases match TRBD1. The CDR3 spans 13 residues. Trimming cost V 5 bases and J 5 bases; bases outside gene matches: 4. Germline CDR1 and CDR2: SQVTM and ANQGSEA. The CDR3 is CSVSRDRDQPQHF. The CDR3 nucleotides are TGCAGCGTTTCCCGGGACAGGGATCAGCCCCAGCATTTT.

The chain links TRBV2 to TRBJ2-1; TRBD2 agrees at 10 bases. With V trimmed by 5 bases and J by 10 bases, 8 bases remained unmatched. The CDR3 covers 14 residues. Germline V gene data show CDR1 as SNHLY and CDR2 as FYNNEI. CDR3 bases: TGTGCCAGCAGTCGTCTAGCGGGAGTATTGGAGCAGTTCTTC. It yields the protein CASSRLAGVLEQFF. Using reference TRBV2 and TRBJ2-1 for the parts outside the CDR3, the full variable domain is EPEVTQTPSHQVTQMGQEVILRCVPISNHLYFYWYRQILGQKVEFLVSFYNNEISEKSEIFDDQFSVERPDGSNFTLKIRSTKLEDSAMYFCASSRLAGVLEQFFGPGTRLTVL.

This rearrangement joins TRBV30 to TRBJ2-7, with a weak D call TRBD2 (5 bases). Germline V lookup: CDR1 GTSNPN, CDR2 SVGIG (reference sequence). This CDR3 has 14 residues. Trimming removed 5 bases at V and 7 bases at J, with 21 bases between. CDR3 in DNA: TGTGCCTGGGGAAGATCCGGGATTACGGGGGAGCAGTACTTC. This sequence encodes CAWGRSGITGEQYF.

CDR3 bases: TGTGCCAGCAGGGGCGGGGGGAGAGGGCAAGAGACCCAGTACTTC. Residues: CASRGGGRGQETQYF. The V gene is TRBV28, the J gene TRBJ2-5, with 8 bases that match TRBD2. Germline V gene sequence: CDR1 MDHEN, CDR2 SYDVKM. The V gene end was trimmed by 6 bases and the J gene end by 2 bases; junction bases not matched to a gene: 8. The CDR3 has 15 amino acids.

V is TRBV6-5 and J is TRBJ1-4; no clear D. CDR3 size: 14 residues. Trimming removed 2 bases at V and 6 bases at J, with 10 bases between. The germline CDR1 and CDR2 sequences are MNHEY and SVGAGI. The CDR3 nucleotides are TGTGCCAGCAGTTACGGTGGCGGGCATGAAAAACTGTTTTTT. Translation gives CASSYGGGHEKLFF.

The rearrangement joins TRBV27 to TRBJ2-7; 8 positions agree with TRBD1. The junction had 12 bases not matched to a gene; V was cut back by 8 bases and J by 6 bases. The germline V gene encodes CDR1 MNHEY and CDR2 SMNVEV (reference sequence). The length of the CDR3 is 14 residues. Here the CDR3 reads CASSVSDRASEQYF. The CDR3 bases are TGTGCCAGCTCTGTATCGGACAGGGCTTCCGAGCAGTACTTC.

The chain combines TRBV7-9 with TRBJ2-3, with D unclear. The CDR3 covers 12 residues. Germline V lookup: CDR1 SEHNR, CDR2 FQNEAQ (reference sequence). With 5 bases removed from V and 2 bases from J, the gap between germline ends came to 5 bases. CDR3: CASSPTTDTQYF. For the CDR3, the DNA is TGTGCCAGCAGCCCTACCACAGATACGCAGTATTTT.

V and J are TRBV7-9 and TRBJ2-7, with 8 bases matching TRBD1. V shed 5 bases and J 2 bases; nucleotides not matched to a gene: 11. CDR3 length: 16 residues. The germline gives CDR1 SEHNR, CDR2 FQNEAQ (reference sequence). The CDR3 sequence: CASSLRQGSYTYEQYF. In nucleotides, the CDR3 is TGTGCCAGCAGCCTTCGACAGGGGAGCTACACCTACGAGCAGTACTTC.

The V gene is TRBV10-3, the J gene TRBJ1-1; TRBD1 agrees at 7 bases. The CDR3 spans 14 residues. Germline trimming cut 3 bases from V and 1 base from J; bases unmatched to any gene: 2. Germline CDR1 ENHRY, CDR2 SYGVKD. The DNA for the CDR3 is TGTGCCATCAGTGACCGACAGGGGAACACTGAAGCTTTCTTT. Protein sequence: CAISDRQGNTEAFF.

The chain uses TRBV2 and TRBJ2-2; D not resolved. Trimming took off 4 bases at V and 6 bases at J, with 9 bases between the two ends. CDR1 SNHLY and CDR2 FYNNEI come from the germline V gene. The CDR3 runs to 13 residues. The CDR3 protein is CASSAVVPGELFF. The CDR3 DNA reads TGTGCCAGCAGTGCAGTAGTTCCCGGGGAGCTGTTTTTT.

CDR3 sequence: CAANEKLFF. The CDR3 coding sequence is TGTGCCGCGAATGAAAAACTGTTTTTT. V gene TRBV15 combines with J gene TRBJ1-4, with no clear D. The CDR3 loop spans 9 amino acids. Germline CDR1 reads LNHNV; CDR2 reads YYDKDF (reference sequence). Trimming left V 11 bases short and J 5 bases short, with 3 bases between.

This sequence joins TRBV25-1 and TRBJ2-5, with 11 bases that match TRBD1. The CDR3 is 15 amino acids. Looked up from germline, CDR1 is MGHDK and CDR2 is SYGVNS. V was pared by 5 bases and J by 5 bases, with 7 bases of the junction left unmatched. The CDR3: CASSPGTGGKETQYF. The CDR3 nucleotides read TGTGCCAGCAGTCCCGGGACAGGGGGGAAGGAGACCCAGTACTTC.

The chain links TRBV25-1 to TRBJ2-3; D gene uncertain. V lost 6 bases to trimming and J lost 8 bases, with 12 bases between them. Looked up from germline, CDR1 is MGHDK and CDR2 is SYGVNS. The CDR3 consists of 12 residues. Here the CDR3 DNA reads TGTGCCAGCAGGAAGGATTTGGGTACGCAGTATTTT. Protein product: CASRKDLGTQYF.

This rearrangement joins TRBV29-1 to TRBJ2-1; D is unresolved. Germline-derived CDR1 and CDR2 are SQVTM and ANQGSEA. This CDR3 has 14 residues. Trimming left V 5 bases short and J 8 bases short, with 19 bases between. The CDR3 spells CSVYFPSGVDEQFF. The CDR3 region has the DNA TGCAGCGTTTACTTTCCTTCTGGGGTCGATGAGCAGTTCTTC.

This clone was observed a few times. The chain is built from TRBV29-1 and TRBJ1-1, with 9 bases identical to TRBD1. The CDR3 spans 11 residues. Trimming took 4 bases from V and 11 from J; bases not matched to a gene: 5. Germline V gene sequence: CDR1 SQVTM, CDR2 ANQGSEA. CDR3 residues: CSVGQGGVAFF. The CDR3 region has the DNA TGCAGCGTTGGACAGGGGGGTGTTGCTTTCTTT.

The CDR3 DNA reads as TGCAGCGTTGGAGACGGGACGAGGGAGCAGTACTTC. It encodes CSVGDGTREQYF. This chain uses TRBV29-1 with TRBJ2-7, with D perhaps given as TRBD1 or TRBD2 (5 bases each). The CDR3 is made up of 12 amino acids. The germline V gene has CDR1 SQVTM and CDR2 ANQGSEA. The V end lost 4 bases, the J end lost 7 bases, and 14 bases lay between the germline ends.

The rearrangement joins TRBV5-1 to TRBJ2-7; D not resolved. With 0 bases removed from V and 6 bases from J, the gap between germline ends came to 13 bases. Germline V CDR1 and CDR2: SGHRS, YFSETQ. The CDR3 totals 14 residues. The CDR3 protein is CASSLGLVLGEQYF. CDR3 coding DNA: TGCGCCAGCAGCTTGGGCCTTGTTTTGGGCGAGCAGTACTTC.

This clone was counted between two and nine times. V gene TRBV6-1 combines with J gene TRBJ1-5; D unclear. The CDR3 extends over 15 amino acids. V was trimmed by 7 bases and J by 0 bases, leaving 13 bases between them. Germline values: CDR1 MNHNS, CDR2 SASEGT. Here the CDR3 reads CASTPLQYSNQPQHF. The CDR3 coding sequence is TGTGCCAGCACCCCTTTACAGTATAGCAATCAGCCCCAGCATTTT.

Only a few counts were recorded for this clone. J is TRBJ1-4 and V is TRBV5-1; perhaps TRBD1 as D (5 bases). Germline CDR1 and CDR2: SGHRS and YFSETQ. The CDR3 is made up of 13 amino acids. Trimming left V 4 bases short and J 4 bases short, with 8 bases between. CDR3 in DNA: TGCGCCAGCAGCAGGGGCATTAATGAAAAACTGTTTTTT. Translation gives CASSRGINEKLFF.

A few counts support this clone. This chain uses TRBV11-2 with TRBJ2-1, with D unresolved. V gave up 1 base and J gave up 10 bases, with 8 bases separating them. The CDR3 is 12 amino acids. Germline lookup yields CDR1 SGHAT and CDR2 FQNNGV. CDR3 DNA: TGTGCCAGCAGCTTAGTAGGTTGGGAGCAGTTCTTC. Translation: CASSLVGWEQFF. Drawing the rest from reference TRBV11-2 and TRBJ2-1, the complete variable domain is EAGVAQSPRYKIIEKRQSVAFWCNPISGHATLYWYQQILGQGPKLLIQFQNNGVVDDSQLPKDRFSAERLKGVDSTLKIQPAKLEDSAVYLCASSLVGWEQFFGPGTRLTVL.

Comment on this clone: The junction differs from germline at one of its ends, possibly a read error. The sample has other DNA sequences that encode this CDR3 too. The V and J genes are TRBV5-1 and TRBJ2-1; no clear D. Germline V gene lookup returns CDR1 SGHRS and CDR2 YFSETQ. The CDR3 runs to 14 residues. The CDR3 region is CASSLGQSYNEQFF. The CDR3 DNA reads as TGCGCCAGTAGCTTGGGCCAGAGTTACAATGAGCAGTTCTTC.